The clone carrying this T cell receptor (beta chain) showed up just a few times. What it binds is unknown. In germline, CDR1 is MNHNS, CDR2 SASEGT. The CDR3 is 16 amino acids. Trimming took off 6 bases at V and 2 bases at J, with 17 bases between the two ends. Unique molecular identifiers had been added to the TCR beta cDNA libraries. A single record per CDR3 protein comes from TCRdb applying MiXCR to the PCR reads. The repertoire holds approximately 400,000 distinct CDR3 sequences, with around 33% as singletons. This sample is drawn from a study of post-analysis software for immune sequencing data. The study's findings and limits: Comparison of patients with controls showed roughly five TRBV segments more frequent in patients, TRBV5-6, TRBV5-1 and TRBV20-1 among them.

The clonotype originates from a girl between 5 and 17 years old with multiple sclerosis. Source material: blood. The chain combines TRBV6-1 with TRBJ1-5; a weak D match, TRBD1 (5 bases). The CDR3 spells CASSAGGWGGNQPQHF. Here the CDR3 DNA reads TGTGCCAGCAGCGCCGGGGGTTGGGGGGGCAATCAGCCCCAGCATTTT.